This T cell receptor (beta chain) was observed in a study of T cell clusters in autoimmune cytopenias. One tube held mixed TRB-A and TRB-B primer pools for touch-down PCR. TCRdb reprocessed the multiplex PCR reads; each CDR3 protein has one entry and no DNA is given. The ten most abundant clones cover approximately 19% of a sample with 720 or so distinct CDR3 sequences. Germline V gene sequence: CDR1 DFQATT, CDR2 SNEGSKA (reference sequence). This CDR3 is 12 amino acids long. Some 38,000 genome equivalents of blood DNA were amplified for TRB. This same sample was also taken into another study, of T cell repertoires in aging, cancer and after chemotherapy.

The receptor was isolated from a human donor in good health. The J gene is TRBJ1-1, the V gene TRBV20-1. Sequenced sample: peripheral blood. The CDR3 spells CSAKRAAREAFF.